This T cell receptor (beta chain) emerged from a study of blood T cells in healthy people across ages. The use of a sample-barcoded 5' primer and a J-beta primer mix characterized a second PCR of roughly 6 to 11 cycles. TCRdb called the 5' RACE reads again in MiXCR, with one record for every CDR3 protein. Of some 890,000 distinct CDR3 sequences listed, almost 30% are singletons. Ranging in age from about 6 to 95, the donors were healthy Caucasian individuals from Russia. At least 5 micrograms of total RNA were extracted per sample. This clonotype was detected only a few times. These same data were also listed under a study on T cells of mothers and their children. That study adds: Using the M1S primer, the second PCR added sample barcodes along with 2-4 random nucleotides.

The clonotype comes from a woman aged 40 to 50 in good health. Sequences were obtained from blood.

The CDR3 bases are TGTGCCACCAGTGATACCAGGGGGTCTAATGGGGCCAACGTCCTGACTTTC. This gives the protein CATSDTRGSNGANVLTF. The chain couples TRBV24-1 to TRBJ2-6; 7 bases match TRBD1. Per the germline V gene, CDR1 is KGHDR and CDR2 is SFDVKD. V gave up 3 bases and J gave up 3 bases; unmatched junction bases: 7. There are 17 residues in the CDR3.